This T cell receptor (beta chain) was observed in a study of T-cell reconstitution after alpha-beta-depleted transplantation in children. Whole-study results and caveats: Some patients' high day-60 TCRbeta diversity was traced to surviving recipient T cells and thymic progenitors. One year after transplant, T-cell counts and diversity came mostly from newly produced T cells.

This sample's TCRbeta library carried unique molecular identifier barcodes. TCRdb reanalysed the PCR reads using MiXCR and keeps one entry per CDR3 protein. Of about 98,000 distinct CDR3 sequences in the sample, roughly 7.2% are singletons; the top ten hold about 15%. With 0 bases clipped from V and 2 bases from J, the junction kept 10 bases outside the gene matches. Germline V CDR1 and CDR2: LGHNA, YNFKEQ. The CDR3 consists of 18 residues. This clonotype came up a few times. What it binds is not known. The chain couples TRBV4-2 to TRBJ2-1; TRBD2 matches at 7 bases. The sequences come from PBMCs, collected before TCRalphabeta/CD19-depleted stem cell transplant. The receptor was isolated from a boy aged 2-9 years with acute lymphoblastic leukemia, due to receive a stem cell transplant. Here the CDR3 reads CASSQDKPSGVTYNEQFF. In DNA form, the CDR3 reads TGTGCCAGCAGCCAAGATAAGCCCAGCGGGGTGACCTACAATGAGCAGTTCTTC.